This is a list of T cell receptor beta chains from one sample in a study of OX40 agonist ivuxolimab in advanced cancers. Generated by immunoSEQ multiplex PCR, the TCRdb table keeps only in-frame clones and is missing some. The table lists over 65,000 clones, 92% of them singletons. The material sequenced was CD4+ or CD8+ T cells sorted from blood, taken in a trial of the OX40 agonist ivuxolimab. The receptors here all came from an adult with an advanced solid tumor such as melanoma, head and neck, liver or kidney cancer. The CDR3 runs from the conserved cysteine through the conserved F or W. The D gene is left open where the match is weak. Not every row has a clone size; where given, it reads once, few, many or a size class.

len: 13
v_gene: TRBV28
d_gene: .
j_gene: TRBJ2-7
abundance: .
CDR3aa: CAVPGTLTYEQYF
CDR3nt: TGTGCCGTCCCGGGGACACTTACCTACGAGCAGTACTTC

len: 14
v_gene: TRBV5-1
d_gene: .
j_gene: TRBJ1-1
abundance: .
CDR3aa: CASRGVGSNAEAFF
CDR3nt: TGCGCCAGCAGAGGGGTAGGTTCGAACGCTGAAGCTTTCTTT

len: 21
v_gene: TRBV4-1
d_gene: TRBD2
j_gene: TRBJ2-5
abundance: .
CDR3aa: CASSQAVGSGLAGGGLETQYF
CDR3nt: TGCGCCAGCAGCCAAGCAGTAGGATCAGGACTAGCGGGAGGGGGGTTGGAGACCCAGTACTTC

len: 14
v_gene: TRBV28
d_gene: .
j_gene: TRBJ2-7
abundance: .
CDR3aa: CASSLIPDTYEQYF
CDR3nt: TGTGCCAGCAGTTTGATCCCCGACACCTACGAGCAGTACTTC

len: 13
v_gene: TRBV5-1
d_gene: .
j_gene: TRBJ2-5
abundance: .
CDR3aa: CASSRAVQETQYF
CDR3nt: TGCGCCAGCAGCCGAGCGGTTCAAGAGACCCAGTACTTC

len: 14
v_gene: TRBV30
d_gene: .
j_gene: TRBJ1-1
abundance: .
CDR3aa: CAWSFGRGSREAFF
CDR3nt: TGTGCCTGGAGTTTTGGTAGGGGGTCCCGAGAAGCTTTCTTT

len: 16
v_gene: TRBV19
d_gene: TRBD1
j_gene: TRBJ1-5
abundance: .
CDR3aa: CASSIVGQGASQPQHF
CDR3nt: TGTGCCAGTAGTATAGTCGGCCAGGGGGCGAGTCAGCCCCAGCATTTT

len: 15
v_gene: TRBV18
d_gene: TRBD1
j_gene: TRBJ1-2
abundance: once
CDR3aa: CASSPSGQQFYGYTF
CDR3nt: TGTGCCAGCTCACCTTCGGGACAGCAATTCTATGGCTACACCTTC

len: 16
v_gene: TRBV5-1
d_gene: TRBD2
j_gene: TRBJ2-2
abundance: .
CDR3aa: CASSLARSGRTGELFF
CDR3nt: TGCGCCAGCAGCTTGGCCCGGAGCGGGAGGACCGGGGAGCTGTTTTTT

len: 14
v_gene: TRBV6-5
d_gene: .
j_gene: TRBJ1-1
abundance: .
CDR3aa: CASSYDPRNTEAFF
CDR3nt: TGTGCCAGCAGTTACGACCCCCGGAACACTGAAGCTTTCTTT

len: 16
v_gene: TRBV5-1
d_gene: .
j_gene: TRBJ2-1
abundance: .
CDR3aa: CASSLAPASEPYEQFF
CDR3nt: TGCGCCAGCAGCTTGGCTCCGGCTAGCGAGCCATATGAGCAGTTCTTC

len: 19
v_gene: TRBV7-2
d_gene: TRBD2
j_gene: TRBJ2-2
abundance: .
CDR3aa: CASSLGALLLAGNPGELFF
CDR3nt: TGTGCCAGCAGCTTAGGGGCGCTACTACTAGCGGGAAATCCCGGGGAGCTGTTTTTT

len: 14
v_gene: TRBV7-9
d_gene: .
j_gene: TRBJ1-2
abundance: .
CDR3aa: CASSFGAFGNGYTF
CDR3nt: TGTGCCAGCAGCTTTGGGGCTTTCGGAAATGGCTACACCTTC

len: 15
v_gene: TRBV2
d_gene: TRBD2
j_gene: TRBJ2-1
abundance: .
CDR3aa: CASSLGLAGAHEQFF
CDR3nt: TGTGCCAGCAGCCTTGGACTAGCGGGAGCCCATGAGCAGTTCTTC

len: 13
v_gene: TRBV5-1
d_gene: .
j_gene: TRBJ1-1
abundance: .
CDR3aa: CASSLRGGTEAFF
CDR3nt: TGCGCCAGCAGCTTGAGGGGGGGCACTGAAGCTTTCTTT

len: 15
v_gene: TRBV6-5
d_gene: .
j_gene: TRBJ2-5
abundance: once
CDR3aa: CASSYLGRYQETQYF
CDR3nt: TGTGCCAGCAGTTACTTAGGCAGATACCAAGAGACCCAGTACTTC

len: 17
v_gene: TRBV4-2
d_gene: .
j_gene: TRBJ1-5
abundance: .
CDR3aa: CASSQERRVYSNQPQHF
CDR3nt: TGTGCCAGCAGCCAAGAGAGGCGGGTCTATAGCAATCAGCCCCAGCATTTT

len: 15
v_gene: TRBV18
d_gene: TRBD2
j_gene: TRBJ2-7
abundance: .
CDR3aa: CASSPRGGLPYEQYF
CDR3nt: TGTGCCAGCTCACCACGGGGAGGGCTACCCTACGAGCAGTACTTC

len: 13
v_gene: TRBV25-1
d_gene: .
j_gene: TRBJ2-7
abundance: .
CDR3aa: CASTLPGRDEQYF
CDR3nt: TGTGCCAGCACCCTGCCGGGTCGCGACGAGCAGTACTTC

len: 13
v_gene: TRBV19
d_gene: .
j_gene: TRBJ2-3
abundance: .
CDR3aa: CASNPRGSDTQYF
CDR3nt: TGTGCCAGTAACCCTAGGGGTTCAGATACGCAGTATTTT

len: 16
v_gene: TRBV7-2
d_gene: TRBD1
j_gene: TRBJ2-3
abundance: .
CDR3aa: CASSLALGTGSDTQYF
CDR3nt: TGTGCCAGCAGCTTAGCACTCGGGACAGGGTCAGATACGCAGTATTTT

len: 15
v_gene: TRBV7-2
d_gene: TRBD1
j_gene: TRBJ2-7
abundance: .
CDR3aa: CASSPDRQRTYEQYF
CDR3nt: TGTGCCAGCAGCCCGGACAGGCAACGAACCTACGAGCAGTACTTC

len: 15
v_gene: TRBV5-4
d_gene: TRBD2
j_gene: TRBJ2-1
abundance: once
CDR3aa: CASSLGAGGIDEQFF
CDR3nt: TGTGCCAGCAGCTTGGGGGCGGGAGGGATTGATGAGCAGTTCTTC

len: 13
v_gene: TRBV29-1
d_gene: .
j_gene: TRBJ2-2
abundance: .
CDR3aa: CSVAGQNTGELFF
CDR3nt: TGCAGCGTTGCCGGACAGAATACCGGGGAGCTGTTTTTT